These 4 T cell receptor beta chains were sequenced from one sample in a study of metastatic and nonmetastatic thyroid tumors. TCRdb re-called the PCR reads through MiXCR. The sample has about 28,000 clones, around 15% seen once; the top ten hold 4.7%. All patients were treatment-naive before thyroid surgery. The sequenced sample consisted of blood. Every receptor here comes from a female donor with papillary thyroid cancer or a benign thyroid nodule (not recorded which). Some clones in this sample may be carry-over from other donors' samples.

This clone was seen repeatedly, ten times or more. The J gene is TRBJ2-1, the V gene TRBV6-1; 11 nucleotides agree with TRBD1. Germline trimming cut 5 bases from V and 6 bases from J; bases unmatched to any gene: 6. The CDR3 contains 15 residues. Germline CDR1 and CDR2: MNHNS and SASEGT. The CDR3 DNA is TGTGCCAGCAGTTATACCGGGACAGGGGGCAATGAGCAGTTCTTC. This gives the protein CASSYTGTGGNEQFF.

Comment on this clone: A much more abundant neighbour one base away suggests this may be a read error. Other DNA sequences in this sample translate to the same CDR3. The chain has TRBV20-1 and TRBJ2-1; 8 bases align to TRBD1. The germline gives CDR1 DFQATT, CDR2 SNEGSKA (reference sequence). The CDR3 covers 15 residues. CDR3 in amino acids: CSAWGRRTGNNEQFF. In DNA form, the CDR3 reads TGTAGTGCTTGGGGAAGAAGGACAGGGAACAATGAGCAGTTCTTC.

The V and J genes are TRBV5-1 and TRBJ2-1; 10 nucleotides agree with TRBD2. Losses at the gene ends were 0 bases for V and 0 bases for J; bases not matched to a gene: 6. CDR3 length: 18 residues. Germline CDR1 is SGHRS and CDR2 is YFSETQ. CDR3: CASSLAFSGGVSYNEQFF. Here the CDR3 DNA reads TGCGCCAGCAGCTTGGCCTTCAGCGGGGGGGTCTCCTACAATGAGCAGTTCTTC.

In its sample, this clone was seen many times. The rearrangement links TRBV5-1 to TRBJ2-2; D remains unclear. In germline, CDR1 is SGHRS, CDR2 YFSETQ. Between the trimmed V and J ends, which lost 1 base and 0 bases, there was a span of 10 bases. CDR3 length: 16 amino acids. The CDR3 here is CASSLSDSTNTGELFF. The CDR3 DNA sequence: TGCGCCAGCAGCTTGTCAGACTCCACGAACACCGGGGAGCTGTTTTTT.